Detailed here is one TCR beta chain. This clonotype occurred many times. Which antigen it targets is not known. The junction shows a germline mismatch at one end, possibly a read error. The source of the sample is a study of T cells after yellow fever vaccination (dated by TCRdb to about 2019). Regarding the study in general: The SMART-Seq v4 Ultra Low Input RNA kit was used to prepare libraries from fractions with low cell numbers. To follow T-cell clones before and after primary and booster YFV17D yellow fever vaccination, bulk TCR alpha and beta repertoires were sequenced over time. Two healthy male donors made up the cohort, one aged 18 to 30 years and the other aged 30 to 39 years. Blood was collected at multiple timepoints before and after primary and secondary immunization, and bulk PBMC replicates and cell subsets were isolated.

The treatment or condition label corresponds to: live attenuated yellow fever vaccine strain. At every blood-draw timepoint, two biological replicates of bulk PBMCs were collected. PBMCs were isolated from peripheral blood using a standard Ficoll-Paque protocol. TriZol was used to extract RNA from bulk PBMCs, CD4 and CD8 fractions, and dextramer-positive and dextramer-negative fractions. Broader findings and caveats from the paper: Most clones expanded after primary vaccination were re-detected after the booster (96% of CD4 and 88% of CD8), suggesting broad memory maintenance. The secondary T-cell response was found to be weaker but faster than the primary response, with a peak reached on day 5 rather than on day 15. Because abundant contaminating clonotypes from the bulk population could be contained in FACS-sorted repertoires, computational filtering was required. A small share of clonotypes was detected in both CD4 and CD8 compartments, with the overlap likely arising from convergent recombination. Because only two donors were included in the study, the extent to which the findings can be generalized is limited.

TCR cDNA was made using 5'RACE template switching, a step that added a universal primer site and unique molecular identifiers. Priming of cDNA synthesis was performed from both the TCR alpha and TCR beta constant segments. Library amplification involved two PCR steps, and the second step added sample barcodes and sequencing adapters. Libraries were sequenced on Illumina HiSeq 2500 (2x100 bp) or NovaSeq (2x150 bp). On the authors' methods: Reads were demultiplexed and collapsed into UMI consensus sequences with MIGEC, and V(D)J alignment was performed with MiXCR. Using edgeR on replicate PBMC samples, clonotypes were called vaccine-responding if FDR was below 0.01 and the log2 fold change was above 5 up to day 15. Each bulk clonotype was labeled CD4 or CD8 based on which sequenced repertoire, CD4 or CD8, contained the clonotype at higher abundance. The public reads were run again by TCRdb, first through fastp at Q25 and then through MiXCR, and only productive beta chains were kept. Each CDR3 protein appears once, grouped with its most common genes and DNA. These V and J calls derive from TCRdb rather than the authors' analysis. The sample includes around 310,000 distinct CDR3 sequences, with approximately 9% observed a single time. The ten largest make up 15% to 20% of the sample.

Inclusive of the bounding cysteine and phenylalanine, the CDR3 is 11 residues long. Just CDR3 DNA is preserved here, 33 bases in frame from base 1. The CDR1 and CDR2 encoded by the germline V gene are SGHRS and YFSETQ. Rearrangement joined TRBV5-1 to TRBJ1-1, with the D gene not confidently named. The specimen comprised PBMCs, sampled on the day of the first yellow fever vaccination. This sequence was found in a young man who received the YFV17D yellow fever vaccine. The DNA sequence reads TGTGCCAGCAGCTTAGGACCTGAAGCTTTCTTT. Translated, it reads CASSLGPEAFF.